This record concerns one T cell receptor (beta chain) sequence. The target of this receptor is not known. Per-base qualities were not stored, and no clone one base away is much larger. The cohort consisted of 670 or so healthy bone marrow donors. All cohort members were sampled while nominally healthy, although unrecorded immune exposures were likely present. The donor was CMV seronegative and was included in the group of a few hundred seronegative cohort members. A peripheral blood sample was provided by each donor, and peripheral blood mononuclear cells were used for TCR beta sequencing. Genomic DNA was extracted from the blood cell samples with the Qiagen DNeasy Blood Extraction Kit. Libraries were built with the immunoSEQ multiplex PCR assay. For the multiplex PCR, a mixture combining 60 forward primers for TCR Vbeta segments and 13 reverse primers for TCR Jbeta segments was used. The CDR3 region of rearranged TCR beta genes was amplified from genomic DNA with a multiplex PCR assay. On the Illumina HiSeq System, the amplified TCR beta libraries were sequenced as 87-base-pair reads. The source study handled its data this way. In a later analysis, around 80 million unique TCR beta chains were counted across the 650 to 750 repertoires, and approximately 11 million of these chains were shared by at least two donors. A nearest-neighbor algorithm error-corrected the raw reads and collapsed the reads into unique sequences, merging closely related sequences to remove PCR and sequencing errors. Alignment of CDR3 sequences to IMGT reference sequences was used to assign V, D and J gene segments. For a sequence to be retained, a match of at least six nucleotides to both a V gene segment and a J gene segment was required. Rearrangements were called productive when the CDR3 lacked stop codons and stayed in frame with V and J; all others were non-productive. CDR3 was defined according to IMGT convention as the region running from the second conserved V-encoded cysteine to the conserved J-encoded phenylalanine. The earlier analysis of some 540 of the donors excluded any sequence lacking an unambiguous match to a single V gene segment. In an earlier analysis of approximately 560 of the donors, a V segment was called functional when productive rearrangements were above 56.7%, and segregating when the standard deviation between donors exceeded 5%. A statistical classification framework was built for diagnosing cytomegalovirus status from the catalog of TCR beta chain sequences. V and J gene assignment, in a later analysis, came from comparing TCR nucleotide sequences with IMGT/GENE-DB human TR gene sequences. A later analysis assigned CDR3 sequences and most-parsimonious VDJ recombination scenarios with the TCRdist pipeline. In a later analysis, each TCR beta chain was defined by its CDR3 amino acid sequence together with its V-gene family, and reads without a unique V-gene family were excluded. In a later analysis, 450 to 600 highly shared, low-generation-probability nucleotide sequences were removed to address suspected cross-contamination and a sequencing artifact. A later analysis calculated a clonal expansion index for each public chain from normalized within-repertoire ranks of inferred template counts. In a later analysis, generation probabilities were computed with a VDJ recombination model fitted to out-of-frame rearrangements, and the resulting probabilities were checked against IGoR. In a later analysis, TCR-TCR, TCR-HLA and TCR-CMV co-occurrence was scored with hypergeometric tests, and a repertoire-size bias correction was applied to TCR pairs. A later analysis estimated false discovery rates by permuting HLA or CMV assignments 20 times. In a later analysis, co-occurring TCRs were grouped with DBSCAN, and TCRdist sequence similarity was added when clustering was performed within HLA-allele-positive subsets. Co-occurrence clustering excluded repertoires with fewer than 30,000 or more than 120,000 public chains, plus five with anomalous nucleotide sharing. What TCRdb holds here is the immuneACCESS table cut down to in-frame rearrangements. Part of the clones is not present; checked against another copy, under half of the missing clones reflect an unresolved V gene, and the others are unexplained. V, J and clone size were drawn from that table, and D and trimming were deduced from the DNA. For this sample there are under 130,000 clones; about 78% appear just once. The leading ten clones occupy under 1.5% of the sample.

This record comes from a study of cytomegalovirus exposure and HLA in healthy donors (dated by TCRdb to 2015 to 2018). Background on the whole study: According to an earlier analysis of 550 to 700 of the donors, about 170 million T cells yielded roughly 110 million unique TCR beta sequences and 276 Gb of sequence data. Of the roughly 420 genotyped donors, approximately 80% were placed in the genetic ancestry cluster associated with self-reported Caucasian donors. Rather than using new phenotypic data, the later analysis identified candidate immune exposures from TCR beta sequences and from how often those sequences occurred across donors. The study was designed to test whether signatures of past pathogen exposure could be identified by cataloging public T cell receptors. An earlier analysis of approximately 500 of the donors applied high-throughput TCR beta sequencing to assess whether each TCR beta V gene segment acted as functional or pseudogenic. The study profiled the T cell repertoires of 500 to 800 subjects by immunosequencing and related them to cytomegalovirus serostatus. To predict cytomegalovirus infection status, the study combined high-throughput TCR immunosequencing, statistical association of individual TCRs with disease status, and machine learning. An early release that covered about 600 HLA-typed donors contained approximately 300 gigabases of sequencing data and approximately 85 million unique TCR sequences. Class I and class II HLA loci were covered by the typing at four-digit resolution. A later analysis re-examined previously published TCR beta repertoires from around 670 donors and added high-resolution HLA genotyping to investigate patterns of TCR occurrence. Every repertoire in the discovery cohort had been generated on one and the same sequencing platform. A later genetic analysis used genome-wide SNP genotypes for about 65% of the roughly 700 donors, treating that subset as a discovery cohort. Typing coverage varied by locus: roughly 620-630 donors for A, B, C, DRB1 and DQB1; approximately 500 for DQA1; more than 600 for DPA1; about 450 for DPB1. Because of strong linkage in the cohort, roughly 5 DR-DQ haplotypes were treated as single units for association and clustering. Among approximately 370 genotyped donors of the cohort, an average of around 220,000 unique TCR beta nucleotide sequences was sequenced per donor, of which about 18% were non-productive. A separate validation cohort of 90 to 150 different subjects was used in addition to the approximately 700-subject first cohort. Alongside the repertoire data, information on donor age, sex, ethnicity and CMV serostatus was compiled. What the work shows at the level of the full study, not this receptor alone: The 87-base-pair reads could not distinguish some IMGT-functional V segments, including TRBV6-2 and TRBV6-3, so those segments were excluded. Correlated functional status among segregating V segments might reflect linkage disequilibrium, but an unknown experimental factor could not be ruled out. A further reported finding was that TCR beta sequences accurately predicted the HLA-A and HLA-B alleles for most subjects in the first cohort. In this cohort, only TCR beta chains were sequenced, and detectable features were limited by the absence of alpha or paired-chain data. In both the original and validation cohorts, the classifier was reported to diagnose cytomegalovirus status with high specificity and sensitivity. In an earlier analysis of 587 of the donors, most TCR beta V segments were observed in productive rearrangements about 90% or about 30% of the time, broadly matching IMGT annotations. For the cohort, immune exposure information was limited to CMV serostatus. In a later analysis, TCR association rates were found to vary across HLA loci, with the most associated TCRs seen for DRB1 alleles and the fewest for HLA-C alleles. The authors suggested that the approach could potentially be extended to other disease states and immunological phenotypes. Across donors, most TCR sequences were observed very rarely, whereas some public TCRs were present in many individuals. In a later genetic analysis, fewer N-insertions in productive TCRs were reported among donors in an Asian-associated ancestry cluster than the roughly 700-donor mean. A few of the identified cytomegalovirus-associated TCR beta chains were confirmed in vitro to be specific for cytomegalovirus antigens. The sequencing pipeline was judged likely to have produced a cluster of highly shared sequence variants as a technical artifact. The presence/absence analyses assumed that sequencing depth was roughly uniform across donors, and that assumption may not be true. Specific HLA alleles were associated with 15,000 to 20,000 TCR beta sequences at a false discovery rate of 0.05 in a later analysis. In a later analysis, HLA-associated TCR beta chains were found to be more clonally expanded and to have lower generation probabilities than equally common non-associated chains. Because HLA typing was missing for some donors at each locus, association tests included only the typed subset. According to a later analysis, parvovirus B19, influenza, CMV and Epstein-Barr virus appeared linked to several top co-occurrence clusters. A total of 150 or so TCR beta chains were listed by the study as associated with cytomegalovirus. A later analysis found that most CMV-associated TCR beta chains appeared HLA-restricted, with HLA associations seemingly driven largely by CMV exposure. Strong co-occurrence of HLA alleles, especially DR and DQ, made assigning TCR associations to individual alleles difficult. About 17 rarely observed V segments, including chromosome 9 orphons, were excluded from the earlier analysis of just under 600 of the donors because counts were too low. V-gene and J-gene trimming of TCR beta chains was associated with a missense DCLRE1C variant in a later genetic analysis, and the association was replicated in an independent cohort.

The junction carries 4 bases between V and J, which are trimmed by 4 bases and 0 bases respectively. CDR1 and CDR2 were assigned from the germline V gene (reference sequence) as MNHEY and SMNVEV. Including the terminal cysteine and phenylalanine, the CDR3 comprises 14 residues. The entry retains the CDR3 DNA only, 42 bases that are in frame from base 1. The sequence joins TRBV27 to TRBJ1-6, with no confidently assigned D gene. Specimen: PBMCs. This TCR came from a man aged 25-45 years in good health and CMV-seronegative. The DNA sequence is TGTGCCAGCAGTTCGAGCTCCTATAATTCACCCCTCCACTTT. Translation gives CASSSSSYNSPLHF.